Sequencing of this T cell receptor beta chain was carried out in a study of blood T cell repertoires in COVID-19. In the study overall: Some COVID-19 samples were acute and others convalescent; all came from the United States, Italy and Spain. T cells, B-cell-depleted T cells, or PBMCs supplied cDNA or gDNA.

The CDR3 runs to 14 residues. Germline V gene lookup returns CDR1 MDHEN and CDR2 SYDVKM. V gave up 7 bases and J gave up 4 bases, with 16 bases separating them. Only in-frame clones appear in the TCRdb table, and some are missing; sequencing was by immunoSEQ multiplex PCR. The sample includes more than 350,000 clones, about 89% of them seen just once. The TCR sequence derives from a woman younger than 45 with COVID-19, enrolled during active disease. The rearrangement joins TRBV28 to TRBJ2-5, with D possibly being TRBD2 (5 bases). The sample was peripheral blood. The CDR3 loop reads CASIRAALPETQYF. In nucleotides, the CDR3 is TGTGCCAGCATTAGAGCGGCATTACCAGAGACCCAGTACTTC.